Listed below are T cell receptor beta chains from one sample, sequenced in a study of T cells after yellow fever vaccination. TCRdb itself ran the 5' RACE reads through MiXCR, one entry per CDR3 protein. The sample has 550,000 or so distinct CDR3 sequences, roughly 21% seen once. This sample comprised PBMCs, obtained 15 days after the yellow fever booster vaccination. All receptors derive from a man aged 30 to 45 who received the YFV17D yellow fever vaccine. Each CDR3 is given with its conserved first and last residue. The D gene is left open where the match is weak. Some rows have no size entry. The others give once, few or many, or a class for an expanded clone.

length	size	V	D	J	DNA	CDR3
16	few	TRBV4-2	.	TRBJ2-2	TGTGCCAGCAGCCAAGGAGTCAGTCGGGACACCGGGGAGCTGTTTTTT	CASSQGVSRDTGELFF
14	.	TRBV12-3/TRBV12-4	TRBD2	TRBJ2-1	TGTGCCAGCAGTTTAGGGCGGGAGATCGGCGAGCAGTTCTTC	CASSLGREIGEQFF
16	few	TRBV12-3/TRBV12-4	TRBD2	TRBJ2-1	TGTGCCAGCAGTGAGGGACTAGCCGTTTTAGGGAATGAGCAGTTCTTC	CASSEGLAVLGNEQFF
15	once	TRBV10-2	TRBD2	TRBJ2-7	TGCGCCAGCAATTTTTTAGCGGGAGGGCCCTACGAGCAGTACTTC	CASNFLAGGPYEQYF
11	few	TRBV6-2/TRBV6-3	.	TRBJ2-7	TGTGCCAGCAGTCATAGCGGCGAGCAGTACTTC	CASSHSGEQYF
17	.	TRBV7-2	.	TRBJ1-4	TGTGCCAGCAGCTTAGCGGCGGGGACGGTTAGAGGGGAAAAACTGTTTTTT	CASSLAAGTVRGEKLFF
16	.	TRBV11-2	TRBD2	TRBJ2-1	TGTGCCAGCAGAAGGACTAGCGGGAGTTCCTACAATGAGCAGTTCTTC	CASRRTSGSSYNEQFF
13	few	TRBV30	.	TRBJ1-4	TGTGCCTGGAGTGTAGAGGCAGCTGAAAAACTGTTTTTT	CAWSVEAAEKLFF
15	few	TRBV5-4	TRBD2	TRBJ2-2	TGTGCCAGCAGCCTCAGCGGGAGGAACACCGGGGAGCTGTTTTTT	CASSLSGRNTGELFF
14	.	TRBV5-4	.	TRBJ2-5	TGTGCCAGCAGCAACCCCTGGGACCAAGAGACCCAGTACTTC	CASSNPWDQETQYF
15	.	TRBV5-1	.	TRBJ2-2	TGCGCCAGCAGAGAAAGGGGGGGGGACACCGGGGAGCTGTTTTTT	CASRERGGDTGELFF
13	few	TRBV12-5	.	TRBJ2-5	TGTGCTAGTGGTCTGGGACTGTCCGAAATCCAGTACTTC	CASGLGLSEIQYF
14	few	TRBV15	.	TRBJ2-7	TGTGCCACCAGCAGCAGACAGAGTTCCTACGAGCAGTACTTC	CATSSRQSSYEQYF
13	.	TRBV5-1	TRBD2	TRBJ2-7	TGCGCCAGCAGCACCCTAGCGGACTACGAGCAGTACTTC	CASSTLADYEQYF
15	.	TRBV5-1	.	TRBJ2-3	TGCGCCAGCAGCTTAACAGGGATACTCATAGATACGCAGTATTTT	CASSLTGILIDTQYF
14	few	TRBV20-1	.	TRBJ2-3	TGCAGTGCTAGGGAGTGGGTTAGCACAGATACGCAGTATTTT	CSAREWVSTDTQYF
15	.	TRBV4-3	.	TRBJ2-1	TGCGCCAGCAGCCAAGAACCACAGGACCCTGTTGAGCAGTTCTTC	CASSQEPQDPVEQFF
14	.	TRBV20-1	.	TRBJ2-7	TGCAGTGCTAGCCCCCCCCGGGCGGCCTACGAGCAGTACTTC	CSASPPRAAYEQYF
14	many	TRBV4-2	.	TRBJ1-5	TGTGCCAGCAGCCCCCCGGGTTCTCGACAGCCCCAGCATTTT	CASSPPGSRQPQHF
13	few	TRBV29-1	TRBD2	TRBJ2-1	TGCAGCGGTGGGACTAGCGGGACGGTTGAGCAGTTCTTC	CSGGTSGTVEQFF
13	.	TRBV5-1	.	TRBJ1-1	TGCGCCAGCAGCTCCCAGGGGCCCACTGAAGCTTTCTTT	CASSSQGPTEAFF
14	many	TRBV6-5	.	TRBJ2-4	TGTGCCAGCAGACCGCTGGGAGCCAAAAACATTCAGTACTTC	CASRPLGAKNIQYF
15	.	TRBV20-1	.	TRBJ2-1	TGCAGTGCCACCCGAGGGAACAGGGTGGGAAATGAGCAGTTCTTC	CSATRGNRVGNEQFF
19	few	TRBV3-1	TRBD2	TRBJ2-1	TGTGCCAGCAGCCAAGATCAAAAGGAAGTAGCGGGAAACTGGGATGAGCAGTTCTTC	CASSQDQKEVAGNWDEQFF
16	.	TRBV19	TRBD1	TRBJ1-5	TGTGCCAGTTCGGACCGGGACAGAGACCGACCGTGGACCCAGCATTTT	CASSDRDRDRPWTQHF
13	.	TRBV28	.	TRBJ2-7	TGTGCCACCCGCGAGGGGAGGCTAGACGAGCAGTACTTC	CATREGRLDEQYF
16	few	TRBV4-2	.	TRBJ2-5	TGTGCCAGCAGCCAAGAGAGGGGGGACAGTCGGGAGACCCAGTACTTC	CASSQERGDSRETQYF
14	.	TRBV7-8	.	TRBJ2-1	TGTGCCAGCAGCTTAGGCCACACCCGAGATACGCAGTTCTTC	CASSLGHTRDTQFF
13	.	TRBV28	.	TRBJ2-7	TGTGCCAGCAGTTCTGACTTATCGGACGAGCAGTACTTC	CASSSDLSDEQYF
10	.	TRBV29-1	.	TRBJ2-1	TGCAGCGTTGCATCCTATGAGCAGTTCTTC	CSVASYEQFF
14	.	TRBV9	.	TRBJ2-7	TGTGCCAGCAGCGTAGAAGCAGGGTGGCACGAGCAGTACTTC	CASSVEAGWHEQYF
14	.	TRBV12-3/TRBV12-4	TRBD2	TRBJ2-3	TGTGCCAGCAGTCTGACTAGCGGCCAAGATACGCAGTATTTT	CASSLTSGQDTQYF
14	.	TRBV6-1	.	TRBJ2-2	TGTGCCAGCAGGAGAGGGGACCTATTCGGGGAGCTGTTTTTT	CASRRGDLFGELFF
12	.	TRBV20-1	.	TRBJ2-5	TGCAGTGCTAGTAGACGTGCTGAGACCCAGTACTTC	CSASRRAETQYF
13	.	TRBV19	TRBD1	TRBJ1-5	TGTGCCACCTCGGACAGGATAAATCAGCCCCAGCATTTT	CATSDRINQPQHF
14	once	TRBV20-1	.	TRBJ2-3	TGCAGTGCTAGTCTTCGGGAACGCACAGATACGCAGTATTTT	CSASLRERTDTQYF
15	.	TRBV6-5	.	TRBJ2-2	TGTGCCAGCAGTTTGGGGTATGGGTACACCGGGGAGCTGTTTTTT	CASSLGYGYTGELFF
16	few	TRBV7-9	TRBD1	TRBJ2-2	TGTGCCAGCGCCCCAACCGGGACAGGGCACACCGGGGAGCTGTTTTTT	CASAPTGTGHTGELFF
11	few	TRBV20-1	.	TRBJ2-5	TGCAGTGCAAGTACACAAGAGACCCAGTACTTC	CSASTQETQYF
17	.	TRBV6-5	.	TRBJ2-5	TGTGCCAGCAGTTACGCCGCCCGACCAGGGGAAGGAGCGACCCAGTACTTC	CASSYAARPGEGATQYF
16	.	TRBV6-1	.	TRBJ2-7	TGTGCCAGCAGCCCCTCTCACCGGCGAACCTACTACGAGCAGTACTTC	CASSPSHRRTYYEQYF
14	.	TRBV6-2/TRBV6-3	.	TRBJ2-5	TGTGCCAGCAGTTATGCGTCCCTCTGGGAGACCCAGTACTTC	CASSYASLWETQYF
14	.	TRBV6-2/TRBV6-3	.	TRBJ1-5	TGTGCCAGCAGATACGACCTAGGCAATCAGCCCCAGCATTTT	CASRYDLGNQPQHF
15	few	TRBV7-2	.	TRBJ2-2	TGTGCCAGCAGCTTAGGGGTTCGGGTCACCGGGGAGCTGTTTTTT	CASSLGVRVTGELFF
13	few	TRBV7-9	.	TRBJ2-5	TGTGCCAGCACCCCGGGGGAACAAGGGACCCAGTACTTC	CASTPGEQGTQYF
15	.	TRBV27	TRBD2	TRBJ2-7	TGTGCCAGCAGTTTGGTTACTAGCGGGAGTGGGGAGCAGTACTTC	CASSLVTSGSGEQYF
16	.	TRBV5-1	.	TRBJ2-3	TGCGCCAGCAGCCGATATGCGGGCCCAAGCACAGATACGCAGTATTTT	CASSRYAGPSTDTQYF
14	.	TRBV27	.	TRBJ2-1	TGTGCCAGCAGTTGGGACGGCTCCTACAATGAGCAGTTCTTC	CASSWDGSYNEQFF
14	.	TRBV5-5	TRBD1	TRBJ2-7	TGTGCCAGCAGCGGCGGACAGGGTATCTACGAGCAGTACTTC	CASSGGQGIYEQYF
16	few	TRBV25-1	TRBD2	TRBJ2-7	TGTGCCAGCAGTGAATTGGGTGCGGGAGGTGGCTACGAGCAGTACTTC	CASSELGAGGGYEQYF
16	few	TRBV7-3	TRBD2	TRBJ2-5	TGTGCCAGCAGCTTAACGCCTAGCGGGTACCAAGAGACCCAGTACTTC	CASSLTPSGYQETQYF
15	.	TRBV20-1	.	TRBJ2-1	TGCAGTGCCGCCGGGACTGACAGCTCCTACAATGAGCAGTTCTTC	CSAAGTDSSYNEQFF
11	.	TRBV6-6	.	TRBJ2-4	TGTGCCAGCCGGGTAGGGGCGATTGTGTACTTC	CASRVGAIVYF
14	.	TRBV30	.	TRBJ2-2	TGTGCCTGGGGTGGGAGACTCTACACCGGGGAGCTGTTTTTT	CAWGGRLYTGELFF